Listed below are T cell receptor beta chains from one sample, sequenced in a study of regulatory T cells in long-lasting Graves disease. TCRdb called the multiplex PCR reads again in MiXCR, with one record for every CDR3 protein. In the table there are roughly 260,000 distinct CDR3 sequences, 15% to 20% of which are singletons. This same sample was also taken into another study, of T cells in Graves' hyperthyroidism and ophthalmopathy.

The sequencing here drew on peripheral blood mononuclear cells (PBMCs), taken at new diagnosis, from a patient treated with antithyroid drugs. These receptors originate from a young woman with Graves disease. Both conserved end residues are part of each CDR3. D genes are given only for firm matches. Some rows mark clone size as missing; the rest say once, few, many or name a class of expanded clone.

d_call j_call v_call clone_size cdr3_aa cdr3_nt
TRBD2 TRBJ2-1 TRBV11-3 many CASSERGSYNEQFF TGTGCCAGCAGCGAGCGGGGTTCCTACAATGAGCAGTTCTTC
NA TRBJ1-2 TRBV9 many CASSVSGGTSATYGYTF TGTGCCAGCAGCGTAAGTGGGGGGACTTCTGCAACCTATGGCTACACCTTC
NA TRBJ2-5 TRBV6-1 many CATTDRKETQYF TGTGCCACCACTGACAGGAAAGAGACCCAGTACTTC
TRBD2 TRBJ2-7 TRBV9 many CASSGSEVGGGLYEQYF TGTGCCAGCAGCGGATCAGAGGTTGGCGGGGGTCTTTACGAGCAGTACTTC
NA TRBJ1-6 TRBV3-1 NA CASSQDRSNSPLHF TGTGCCAGCAGCCAAGATAGAAGTAATTCACCCCTCCACTTT
NA TRBJ2-7 TRBV7-2 many CASSSTGSSSYEQYF TGTGCCAGCAGTTCCACAGGGTCTAGCTCCTACGAGCAGTACTTC
NA TRBJ1-1 TRBV2 many CASSVVQGEAFF TGTGCCAGCAGTGTCGTCCAGGGTGAAGCTTTCTTT
NA TRBJ2-5 TRBV7-8 NA CASRNPTSGHEETQYF TGTGCCAGCAGGAATCCAACCTCGGGACACGAGGAGACCCAGTACTTC
NA TRBJ2-7 TRBV19 many CATTPTAHSMSFAPSYEQYF TGTGCCACCACACCGACAGCCCACTCAATGAGTTTTGCGCCCTCCTACGAGCAGTACTTC
NA TRBJ1-2 TRBV12-5 NA CASGLERQIGYTF TGTGCTAGTGGTCTCGAACGACAGATAGGCTACACCTTC
NA TRBJ1-1 TRBV20-1 many CSARSVQGDTEAFF TGCAGTGCTAGAAGCGTCCAGGGAGACACTGAAGCTTTCTTT
TRBD2 TRBJ2-3 TRBV5-5 NA CASSTGTSGSDTQYF TGTGCCAGCAGCACCGGGACTAGCGGATCAGATACGCAGTATTTT
NA TRBJ2-2 TRBV5-1 many CASSLRDAGTGELFF TGCGCCAGCAGCCTCCGGGATGCAGGCACCGGGGAGCTGTTTTTT
NA TRBJ1-5 TRBV5-5 many CASSLVGDGQPQHF TGTGCCAGCAGCCTAGTAGGGGACGGTCAGCCCCAGCATTTT